The 25 T cell receptor beta chains reported below all come from one sample, sequenced in a study of T cells in Graves' hyperthyroidism and ophthalmopathy. RNA transcripts provided the source from which TCR beta CDR3 regions were amplified. First-round RT-PCR targeting the TCR CDR3 was performed with the HTBI primer set. TCRdb reprocessed the multiplex PCR reads with MiXCR, giving one entry per CDR3 protein. The sample gives some 320,000 distinct CDR3 sequences, approximately 14% of which show up once; 34% is in the top ten. Sequenced sample: blood. These receptors originate from a middle-aged woman with Graves' ophthalmopathy.

This chain uses TRBV27 with TRBJ1-1, with a possible D match to TRBD1 (5 bases). The CDR3 loop spans 16 amino acids. The germline V gene encodes CDR1 MNHEY and CDR2 SMNVEV (reference sequence). Trimming removed 2 bases from V and 5 bases from J, with 18 bases in between. In DNA, the CDR3 is TGTGCCAGCAGTTTAAGTTTTCCGGGGGAGGGGACTGAAGCTTTCTTT. Its translation is CASSLSFPGEGTEAFF.

This clonotype was detected ten times or more. This chain joins TRBV7-8 and TRBJ2-2; D might be TRBD1 (6 bases). Germline loops: CDR1 SGHVS, CDR2 FQNEAQ. This CDR3 is 15 amino acids long. V dropped 1 base and J dropped 7 bases, with 13 bases sitting between them. In nucleotides, the CDR3 is TGTGCCAGCAGCTTAGACAGGGTTGGGATCGGGGAGCTGTTTTTT. It translates to CASSLDRVGIGELFF.

This clonotype was seen at least ten times. The V gene is TRBV2, the J gene TRBJ2-2, with a weak D call TRBD1 (5 bases). The germline V and J ends were trimmed by 7 bases and 6 bases, with 9 bases remaining between them. Germline CDR1 reads SNHLY; CDR2 reads FYNNEI. The CDR3 has 12 residues. In DNA, the CDR3 is TGTGCCAGCAAAAGGGGTGCCGGGGAGCTGTTTTTT. Its protein product is CASKRGAGELFF.

A remark on this clonotype: A read error is possible here, since a much larger clone lies one base away. The chain carries TRBV7-9 and TRBJ1-1; tentative D call: TRBD1 (5 bases). In germline, CDR1 is SEHNR, CDR2 FQNEAQ (reference sequence). The CDR3 covers 15 residues. In nucleotides, the CDR3 is TGTGCCAGCAGCTTAGGGGGGAGCCCGAACACTGAAGCTTTATTT. It translates to CASSLGGSPNTEALF.

This clonotype appeared many times. This rearrangement joins TRBV20-1 to TRBJ2-1; 8 bases align to TRBD2. The germline V gene has CDR1 DFQATT and CDR2 SNEGSKA (reference sequence). After removal of 6 bases from V and 10 bases from J, the junction contained 11 bases not matched to a gene. CDR3 size: 13 residues. The CDR3 here is CSAPTRTSREQFF. CDR3 DNA sequence: TGCAGTGCCCCTACACGGACTAGCAGGGAGCAGTTCTTC.

This clonotype was observed at least ten times. The chain combines TRBV7-2 with TRBJ2-5; D is undetermined. The CDR3 is 13 residues long. CDR1 is SGHTA and CDR2 is FQGNSA in the germline V gene. Trimming shortened V by 3 bases and J by 2 bases, and 7 bases separated the two germline ends. The CDR3 sequence: CASSFKSQETQYF. The CDR3 nucleotides are TGTGCCAGCAGCTTCAAGAGTCAAGAGACCCAGTACTTC.

At least ten counts were recorded for this clonotype. The chain combines TRBV24-1 with TRBJ2-2; 7 nucleotides agree with TRBD1. The CDR3 runs 14 residues. Germline CDR1 and CDR2: KGHDR and SFDVKD. The V gene end was trimmed by 5 bases and the J gene end by 5 bases; junction bases not matched to a gene: 4. The CDR3 nucleotides read TGTGCCACCAGTGGACAGGGCGCTACCGGGGAGCTGTTTTTT. Residues: CATSGQGATGELFF.

This clonotype was counted only a few times. The chain links TRBV9 to TRBJ2-2; D perhaps matches TRBD2 (7 bases). Germline CDR1 reads SGDLS; CDR2 reads YYNGEE. The CDR3 sequence is 16 residues long. V was cut by 2 bases and J by 2 bases, with 13 bases left in between. The CDR3 loop reads CASSVLSGTNTGELFF. The CDR3 DNA follows: TGTGCCAGCAGCGTTCTGAGCGGGACAAACACCGGGGAGCTGTTTTTT.

This clonotype has at least ten counts. V and J are TRBV15 and TRBJ2-1; D is uncertain. CDR3 length: 14 residues. CDR1 and CDR2 (germline): LNHNV, YYDKDF (reference sequence). V gave up 1 base and J gave up 1 base, with 5 bases separating them. CDR3 sequence (DNA): TGTGCCACCAGCAGAGGTGGGTCCTACAATGAGCAGTTCTTC. Residues: CATSRGGSYNEQFF.

This clonotype has ten or more counts. The chain employs TRBV9 and TRBJ1-1; D is ambiguous. V lost 1 base and J 5 bases, leaving 9 bases between the germline ends. The CDR3 has 13 amino acids. Looked up from germline, CDR1 is SGDLS and CDR2 is YYNGEE. This chain's CDR3 is CASSVLGGTEAFF. The CDR3 DNA follows: TGTGCCAGCAGCGTACTAGGAGGGACTGAAGCTTTCTTT. The full variable domain, rest sourced from reference TRBV9 and TRBJ1-1, is DSGVTQTPKHLITATGQRVTLRCSPRSGDLSVYWYQQSLDQGLQFLIQYYNGEERAKGNILERFSAQQFPDLHSELNLSSLELGDSALYFCASSVLGGTEAFFGQGTRLTVV.

This clonotype was seen ten or more times. The V call is TRBV7-9, the J call TRBJ2-1, with D maybe TRBD2 (6 bases). Trimming cost V 1 base and J 9 bases, with 13 bases left between them. From germline, CDR1 is SEHNR and CDR2 FQNEAQ (reference sequence). This CDR3 is 14 amino acids long. CDR3 sequence (DNA): TGTGCCAGCAGCTTAGGACTAGGCGGCGTTGAGCAGTTCTTC. Residues: CASSLGLGGVEQFF.

Many counts were recorded for this clonotype. J is TRBJ2-7 and V is TRBV6-1; 7 bases agree with TRBD2. The germline V gene has CDR1 MNHNS and CDR2 SASEGT. The trim removed 6 bases at V and 3 bases at J, leaving 8 bases unmatched. The CDR3 contains 14 residues. The CDR3 loop reads CASSERGLNYEQYF. The DNA for the CDR3 is TGTGCCAGCAGCGAGCGGGGCCTAAACTACGAGCAGTACTTC.

V gene TRBV6-1 combines with J gene TRBJ2-2; D might be TRBD1 (5 bases). This CDR3 contains 16 residues. V gave up 5 bases and J gave up 0 bases, with 13 bases separating them. The V gene's germline CDR1 is MNHNS and CDR2 SASEGT. CDR3 in DNA: TGTGCCAGCAGTCCCAAGGACACCACGAACACCGGGGAGCTGTTTTTT. It encodes CASSPKDTTNTGELFF.

The chain combines TRBV20-1 with TRBJ2-7; D perhaps matches TRBD2 (6 bases). The CDR3 has 14 amino acids. V was trimmed by 0 bases and J by 6 bases, leaving 15 bases between them. CDR1 is DFQATT and CDR2 is SNEGSKA in the germline V gene (reference sequence). In nucleotides, the CDR3 is TGCAGTGCTAGAGATCTAAGGCGCGGGGTCGAGCAGTACTTC. It encodes CSARDLRRGVEQYF.

This clonotype was seen only a few times. One junction end does not reproduce the germline sequence, and a read error may be involved. The chain combines TRBV9 with TRBJ2-1; D is possibly TRBD1 or TRBD2 (5 bases each). CDR1 SGDLS and CDR2 YYNGEE come from the germline V gene. The CDR3 spans 15 residues. In nucleotides, the CDR3 is TGTGCCAGCAGCGAGGGGTCTAGCAGGAACAATGAACAGTTCTTC. It encodes CASSEGSSRNNEQFF.

This clonotype was detected many times. The V and J genes are TRBV6-2 or TRBV6-3 and TRBJ2-4; TRBD1 is a possible D gene (5 bases). CDR1 and CDR2 from the germline V gene are MNHEY and SVGEGT. With 6 bases removed from V and 7 bases from J, the gap between germline ends came to 25 bases. The CDR3 sequence is 17 residues long. As DNA, the CDR3 is TGTGCCAGCAGGACCTTAGTTGGGGCGACCCAAGGGAACATTCAGTACTTC. Its translation is CASRTLVGATQGNIQYF.

This clonotype came up many times. The CDR3 is CAWSVSGTVMNTEAFF. In nucleotides, the CDR3 is TGTGCCTGGAGTGTATCCGGGACGGTCATGAACACTGAAGCTTTCTTT. This chain uses TRBV30 with TRBJ1-1; D is possibly TRBD1 (5 bases). Trimming took off 0 bases at V and 0 bases at J, with 14 bases between the two ends. The germline V gene has CDR1 GTSNPN and CDR2 SVGIG (reference sequence). The CDR3 covers 16 residues.

In this sample, this clonotype turned up many times. The chain links TRBV6-1 to TRBJ1-4, with D uncertain. The CDR3 spans 12 residues. V lost 6 bases and J lost 10, with 12 bases in between. CDR1 is MNHNS, CDR2 SASEGT, per germline. The CDR3 region is CASRGPDGKLFF. Here the CDR3 DNA reads TGTGCCAGCAGAGGACCCGACGGAAAACTGTTTTTT.

There are many counts of this clonotype. The chain is built from TRBV20-1 and TRBJ2-7, with TRBD2 identical over 9 bases. Trimming took 3 bases from V and 5 from J; bases not matched to a gene: 8. The CDR3 is 14 amino acids. CDR1 DFQATT and CDR2 SNEGSKA come from the germline V gene (reference sequence). In DNA, the CDR3 is TGCAGTGCTAGCTGGGGAGTAGCGGGAGACGAGCAGTACTTC. This sequence encodes CSASWGVAGDEQYF.

J is TRBJ2-2 and V is TRBV13; D perhaps matches TRBD2 (5 bases). From germline, CDR1 is PRHDT and CDR2 FYEKMQ (reference sequence). With 2 bases removed from V and 0 bases from J, the gap between germline ends came to 10 bases. The CDR3 runs to 16 residues. This CDR3 reads CASSLYLAANTGELFF. In nucleotides, the CDR3 is TGTGCCAGCAGCTTATATCTAGCCGCGAACACCGGGGAGCTGTTTTTT.

The sample holds many counts of this clonotype. The chain combines TRBV7-9 with TRBJ2-7, with 8 bases aligning to TRBD2. V was pared by 4 bases and J by 2 bases, with 4 bases of the junction left unmatched. CDR1 and CDR2 from the germline V gene are SEHNR and FQNEAQ (reference sequence). This CDR3 is 14 amino acids long. CDR3 sequence reads: CASSYGTRAYEQYF. The CDR3 region has the DNA TGTGCCAGCAGCTACGGGACTAGGGCCTACGAGCAGTACTTC.

Ten or more counts support this clonotype. CDR3 DNA sequence: TGTGCCAGCAGTTTAAGGGGGTGGCCCACCCTAGGTTCACCCCTCCACTTT. Protein: CASSLRGWPTLGSPLHF. V usage is TRBV28 and J usage is TRBJ1-6; TRBD1 might be the D (6 bases). The CDR3 totals 17 residues. V dropped 2 bases and J dropped 9 bases, with 20 bases sitting between them. The germline CDR1 and CDR2 sequences are MDHEN and SYDVKM.

This clonotype came up a few times. The chain couples TRBV6-5 to TRBJ2-7, with a possible D match to TRBD2 (5 bases). The V and J ends lost 7 bases and 1 base respectively, with 14 bases between them. CDR3 length equals 14 residues. Germline values: CDR1 MNHEY, CDR2 SVGAGI. The CDR3 nucleotides read TGTGCCAGCAAGCAGGAGGCCATTTCCTACGAGCAGTACTTC. It is translated as CASKQEAISYEQYF.

In its sample, this clonotype was seen many times. The chain links TRBV12-3 or TRBV12-4 to TRBJ2-1, with 7 bases matching TRBD2. The CDR3 is 14 amino acids. J gave up 3 bases and V 5 bases, and 4 bases lay outside the gene matches. CDR3 region: CASSPGLDYNEQFF. CDR3 DNA sequence: TGTGCCAGCAGTCCAGGACTAGACTACAATGAGCAGTTCTTC.

This clonotype was recorded many times. This chain links TRBV28 with TRBJ1-5, with 8 positions matching TRBD1. J was trimmed by 4 bases and V by 10 bases; bases with no gene match: 12. Germline CDR1 MDHEN, CDR2 SYDVKM. The CDR3 totals 15 residues. CDR3 coding DNA: TGTGCCAACAGACAAAGGACAGGGAATAATCAGCCCCAGCATTTT. Amino acids: CANRQRTGNNQPQHF.